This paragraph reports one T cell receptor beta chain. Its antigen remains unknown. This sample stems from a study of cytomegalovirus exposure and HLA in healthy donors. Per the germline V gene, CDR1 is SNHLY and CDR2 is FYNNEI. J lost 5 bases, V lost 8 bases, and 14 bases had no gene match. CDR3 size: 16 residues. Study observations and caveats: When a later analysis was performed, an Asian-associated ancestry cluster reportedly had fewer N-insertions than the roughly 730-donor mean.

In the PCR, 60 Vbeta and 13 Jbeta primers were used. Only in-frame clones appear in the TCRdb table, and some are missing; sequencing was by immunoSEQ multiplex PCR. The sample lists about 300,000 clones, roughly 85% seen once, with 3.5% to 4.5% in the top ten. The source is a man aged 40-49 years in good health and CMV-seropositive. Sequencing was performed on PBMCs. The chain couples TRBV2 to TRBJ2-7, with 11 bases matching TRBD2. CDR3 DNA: TGTGCCAGCCCAGAGGGGCGACTAGCGGGATCCCACGAGCAGTACTTC. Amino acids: CASPEGRLAGSHEQYF. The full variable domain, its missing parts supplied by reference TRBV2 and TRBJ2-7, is EPEVTQTPSHQVTQMGQEVILRCVPISNHLYFYWYRQILGQKVEFLVSFYNNEISEKSEIFDDQFSVERPDGSNFTLKIRSTKLEDSAMYFCASPEGRLAGSHEQYFGPGTRLTVT.